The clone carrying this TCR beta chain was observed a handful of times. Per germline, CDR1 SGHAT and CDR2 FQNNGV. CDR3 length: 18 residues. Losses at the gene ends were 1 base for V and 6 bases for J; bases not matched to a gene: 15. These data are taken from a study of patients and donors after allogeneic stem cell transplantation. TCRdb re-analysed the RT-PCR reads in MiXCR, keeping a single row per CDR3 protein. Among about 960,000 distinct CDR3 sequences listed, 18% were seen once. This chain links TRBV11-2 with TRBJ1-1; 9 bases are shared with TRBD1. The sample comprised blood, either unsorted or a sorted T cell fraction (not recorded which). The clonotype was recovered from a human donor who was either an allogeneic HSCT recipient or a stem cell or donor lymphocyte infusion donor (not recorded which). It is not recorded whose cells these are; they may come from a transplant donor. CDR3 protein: CASSLGRTGTGPDAEAFF. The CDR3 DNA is TGTGCCAGCAGCTTAGGACGAACCGGGACAGGGCCCGACGCTGAAGCTTTCTTT.